A selection of T cell receptor beta chains follows, all from one sample in a study of T cells in Graves' hyperthyroidism and ophthalmopathy. TCRdb fed the multiplex PCR reads into MiXCR, producing one record per CDR3 protein. Of 250,000 to 400,000 distinct CDR3 sequences in the sample, roughly 13% were seen once. The sequenced material came from blood. The receptors stem from a woman aged 35 to 49 with Graves' ophthalmopathy. The CDR3 runs from the conserved cysteine through the conserved F or W. A D gene is named only where the DNA matches it firmly. A clone size is listed for some rows: how often the clone was seen (once, few, many), or a class if it is expanded.

NA	TRBV27	TRBJ1-6	NA	TGTGCCAGCAGTTCACAGGGTAATAATTCACCCCTCCACTTT	CASSSQGNNSPLHF
TRBD2	TRBV7-9	TRBJ2-4	few	TGTGCCAGCAGTTTTGGGGAGGGCAAAAACATTCAGTACTTC	CASSFGEGKNIQYF
NA	TRBV19	TRBJ2-4	many	TGTGCCAGTAGTTTTAACCGGGACCTCGAAAACATTCAGTACTTC	CASSFNRDLENIQYF
NA	TRBV28	TRBJ2-7	many	TGTGCCAGCAGTTTACCACGGGGGAACTACGAGCAGTACTTC	CASSLPRGNYEQYF
TRBD1	TRBV4-1	TRBJ1-1	NA	TGCGCCAGCAGCCAAGTCCCGGGACAGAGGACTGAAGCTTTCTTT	CASSQVPGQRTEAFF
NA	TRBV25-1	TRBJ1-2	many	TGTGCCAGCAGTAGAGGATTCGACTATGGCTACACCTTC	CASSRGFDYGYTF
TRBD1	TRBV12-3/TRBV12-4	TRBJ2-6	NA	TGTGCCAGCAGTTTAGGGGCAGGGGGTCGGGTCCTGGCTTTC	CASSLGAGGRVLAF
NA	TRBV19	TRBJ1-4	few	TGTGCCAGTAGTATTTTCAGTGAAAAACTGTTTTTT	CASSIFSEKLFF
NA	TRBV11-2	TRBJ2-7	many	TGTGCCAGCAGCTCCGGGTTAACCTACGAGCAGTACTTC	CASSSGLTYEQYF
NA	TRBV6-1	TRBJ1-4	many	TGTGCCAGCAGTGAAGCAAGCGGGGTTGGAGAAAAACTGTTTTTT	CASSEASGVGEKLFF
TRBD2	TRBV27	TRBJ2-1	many	TGTGCCAGCAGCCTTGGGGCGGGAGTGTCCTACAATGAGCAGTTCTTC	CASSLGAGVSYNEQFF
NA	TRBV19	TRBJ2-2	NA	TGTGCCAGTAGTCCGGTGGGTACACACACCGGGGAGCTGTTTTTT	CASSPVGTHTGELFF
TRBD2	TRBV7-9	TRBJ2-1	few	TGTGCCAGCAGCTTAGCAGGCCTAGCGGGAAATGAGCAGTTCTTC	CASSLAGLAGNEQFF
NA	TRBV4-2	TRBJ1-2	NA	TGTGCCAGCAGCCAAGAGGAGACAGGATCCTATGGCTACACCTTC	CASSQEETGSYGYTF
NA	TRBV2	TRBJ2-7	many	TGTGCCAGCGCCAGGATCGGGGTCGGGTACGAGCAGTACTTC	CASARIGVGYEQYF
TRBD2	TRBV5-8	TRBJ2-2	NA	TGTGCCAGCAGCTTGTCAGCGGGGATATGGAACACCGGGGAGCTGTTTTTT	CASSLSAGIWNTGELFF
TRBD2	TRBV15	TRBJ2-2	NA	TGTGCCACCAGCAGAGAACTAGCGCGTACCGGGGAGCTGTTTTTT	CATSRELARTGELFF
TRBD2	TRBV12-3/TRBV12-4	TRBJ2-1	many	TGTGCCAGCAGTCCGCTGTACGGGACTAGCGGGGTTTCCTCCAATGAGCAGTTCTTC	CASSPLYGTSGVSSNEQFF
NA	TRBV5-6	TRBJ2-7	NA	TGTGCCAGCACCCTAGAGGACGAGCAGTACTTC	CASTLEDEQYF
NA	TRBV6-1	TRBJ2-7	NA	TGTGCCAGCAGTGAATATTGGCGGGGCTCCTACGAGCAGTACTTC	CASSEYWRGSYEQYF
TRBD2	TRBV18	TRBJ2-1	few	TGTGCCAGCTCACCACCGCGGCGGGAGCTCTACAATGAGCAGTTCTTC	CASSPPRRELYNEQFF
NA	TRBV7-8	TRBJ1-1	many	TGTGCCAGCAGCTTGTCGCAGCGTGCGGTCACTGAAGCTTTCTTT	CASSLSQRAVTEAFF
NA	TRBV7-8	TRBJ1-5	few	TGTGCCAGCAGCTTAGAGTCAGTATATAGCAATCAGCCCCAGCATTTT	CASSLESVYSNQPQHF
NA	TRBV30	TRBJ2-2	NA	TGTGCCTGGACTAGTGTGGCCGGGGAGCTGTTTTTT	CAWTSVAGELFF
NA	TRBV28	TRBJ2-1	few	TGTGCCAGCAGTACCAAAAGGGTCAGCGAGTGGGATGAGCAGTTCTTC	CASSTKRVSEWDEQFF
NA	TRBV10-1	TRBJ1-4	many	TGCGCCAGCAGCCGGAATAATGAAAAACTGTTTTTT	CASSRNNEKLFF
TRBD2	TRBV2	TRBJ2-3	many	TGTGCCAGCAGAGGACTAGCGGCTAGCACAGATACGCAGTATTTT	CASRGLAASTDTQYF
TRBD2	TRBV12-3/TRBV12-4	TRBJ2-1	few	TGTGCCAGCAGTAGAGCGGGAGCAGGGGACAATGAGCAGTTCTTC	CASSRAGAGDNEQFF
NA	TRBV12-3/TRBV12-4	TRBJ1-1	many	TGTGTCTCTCCTGAAGCTTTCTTT	CVSPEAFF
TRBD1	TRBV20-1	TRBJ1-5	many	TGCAGTGCTGACAGACAGGGAAATCAGCCCCAGCATTTT	CSADRQGNQPQHF
NA	TRBV7-9	TRBJ1-1	few	TGTGCCAGCAGCTTAGCGGGACCCGGGAACACTGAAGCTTTCTTT	CASSLAGPGNTEAFF
NA	TRBV12-3/TRBV12-4	TRBJ2-7	many	TGTGCCAGCACCAACTCCTACGAGCAGTACTTC	CASTNSYEQYF
TRBD1	TRBV28	TRBJ1-4	many	TGTGCCAGCAGACACCGGACAGGGGGAAAGGAAAAACTGTTTTTT	CASRHRTGGKEKLFF
NA	TRBV3-1	TRBJ1-5	many	TGTGCCAGCAGCCAATCTGGAGGAGACAATCAGCCCCAGCATTTT	CASSQSGGDNQPQHF
TRBD1	TRBV9	TRBJ2-7	many	TGTGCCAGCAGGAGGGACAGCAGCTCCTACGAGCAGTACTTC	CASRRDSSSYEQYF
TRBD2	TRBV27	TRBJ2-1	few	TGTGCCAGCAGTTTATCCGGGGGGTACAATGAGCAGTTCTTC	CASSLSGGYNEQFF
TRBD1	TRBV19	TRBJ1-5	NA	TGTGCCAGTAGTACGACCGGACAGGGTGGGCAGCCCCAGCATTTT	CASSTTGQGGQPQHF
NA	TRBV29-1	TRBJ2-1	many	TGCAGCGTTGAGTGGGGGGACAGAGGGTACAATGAGCAGTTCTTC	CSVEWGDRGYNEQFF
NA	TRBV11-2	TRBJ2-1	many	TGTGCCAGCAGCCTCCGGACTCAGAGGGATGAGCAGTTCTTC	CASSLRTQRDEQFF
NA	TRBV20-1	TRBJ1-4	many	TGCAGTGCTAGAGATCTCGAAGGCAGGGGCGAAAAACTGTTTTTT	CSARDLEGRGEKLFF
NA	TRBV18	TRBJ2-1	few	TGTGCCAGCTCACCAGATACAGGACCGTACAATGAGCAGTTCTTC	CASSPDTGPYNEQFF
TRBD2	TRBV3-1	TRBJ2-1	NA	TGTGCCAGCAGCCAAGATCGGACTAGCGGGGGGGCTAGCTCCTACAATGAGCAGTTCTTC	CASSQDRTSGGASSYNEQFF
TRBD2	TRBV28	TRBJ2-5	many	TGTGCCAGCAGTCTTAGTGGGCGGGAGAGGGTGACCCAGTACTTC	CASSLSGRERVTQYF
TRBD2	TRBV7-2	TRBJ2-7	many	TGTGCCAGCAGCACTAGCGGGGTTTCGGGCGAGCAGTACTTC	CASSTSGVSGEQYF
TRBD1	TRBV12-3/TRBV12-4	TRBJ1-3	many	TGTGCCAGCAGTCCCGGGACAGCTTACTCTGGAAACACCATATATTTT	CASSPGTAYSGNTIYF
NA	TRBV19	TRBJ1-1	few	TGTGCCAGTAGTATAGGGATCGGACTCGGTGAAGCTTTCTTT	CASSIGIGLGEAFF
TRBD1	TRBV6-1	TRBJ1-5	few	TGTGCCAGCTCCCCGGGCGGCCGGACAGGGAGGATGGTTCAGCCCCAGCATTTT	CASSPGGRTGRMVQPQHF
NA	TRBV6-1	TRBJ2-1	many	TGTGCCAGCAGGATGACGTATGAGCAGTTCTTC	CASRMTYEQFF
NA	TRBV2	TRBJ1-2	many	TGTGCCAGCAGTGTTGGACACACGGGGGAGTATGGCTACACCTTC	CASSVGHTGEYGYTF
NA	TRBV6-6	TRBJ1-5	few	TGTGCCAGCAGTTACTCGGCTTCAGGGAGCAATCAGCCCCAGCATTTT	CASSYSASGSNQPQHF
NA	TRBV12-3/TRBV12-4	TRBJ1-2	NA	TGTGCCAGCAGTTTGGAGGGCTATCACTATGGCTACACCTTC	CASSLEGYHYGYTF
NA	TRBV7-2	TRBJ1-5	many	TGTGCCAGCAGCTTAGAAGGGACCGGGGGACGCCCCCAGCATTTT	CASSLEGTGGRPQHF
NA	TRBV29-1	TRBJ1-2	many	TGCAGCGTTGCCCAGGGTGGAGGCTATGGCTACACCTTC	CSVAQGGGYGYTF
TRBD2	TRBV3-1	TRBJ2-3	few	TGTGCCAGCAGGGGGACTAGCGGGAGGGTCGCAGATACGCAGTATTTT	CASRGTSGRVADTQYF